Sequencing of this T cell receptor (beta chain) was carried out in a study of blood T cell repertoires in COVID-19. Looking at the study overall: From T cells, B-cell-depleted T cells, or PBMCs came the material, which was cDNA or gDNA.

The CDR3 consists of 18 residues. Germline CDR1 reads SGHTA; CDR2 reads FQGNSA. V lost 2 bases to trimming and J lost 1 base, with 20 bases between them. Authors' analysis steps: From reference gene primer amplification, estimates of nucleated cell counts were derived. The repertoire was sequenced with immunoSEQ multiplex PCR; TCRdb's copy has only in-frame clones and lacks some. The DNA was the basis for D and trimming; V, J and clone size are from that table. The table shows 120,000 to 150,000 clones, with about 87% occurring only once. The chain links TRBV7-2 to TRBJ1-1; D possibly corresponds to TRBD1 (6 bases). The receptor was isolated from a man aged 60 to 75 with active or convalescent COVID-19. The sample consisted of peripheral blood. CDR3 coding DNA: TGTGCCAGCAGCTTATATTCGACAGGTGGAAGTGGGAACACTGAAGCTTTCTTT. The encoded protein is CASSLYSTGGSGNTEAFF.